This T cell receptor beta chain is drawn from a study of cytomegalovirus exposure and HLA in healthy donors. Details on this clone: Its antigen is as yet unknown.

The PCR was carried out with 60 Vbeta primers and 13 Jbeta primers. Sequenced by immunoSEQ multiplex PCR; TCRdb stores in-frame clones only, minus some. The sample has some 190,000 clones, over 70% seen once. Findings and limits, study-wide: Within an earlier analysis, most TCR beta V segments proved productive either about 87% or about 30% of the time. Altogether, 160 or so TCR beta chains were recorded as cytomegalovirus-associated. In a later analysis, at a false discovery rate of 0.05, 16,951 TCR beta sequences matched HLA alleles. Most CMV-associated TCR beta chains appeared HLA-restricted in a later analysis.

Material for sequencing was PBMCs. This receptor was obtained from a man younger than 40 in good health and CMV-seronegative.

The CDR3 DNA sequence: TGTGCCAGCAGGCAACAACAGGGGATCCGCAGTCTTTATCCTGAAGCTTTCTTT. Encoded protein: CASRQQQGIRSLYPEAFF. V gene TRBV13 combines with J gene TRBJ1-1, with 7 positions matching TRBD1. Trimming cost V 6 bases and J 6 bases; bases outside gene matches: 22. The CDR3 covers 18 residues. Germline CDR1 is PRHDT and CDR2 is FYEKMQ (reference sequence).